This note documents a single T cell receptor (beta chain) sequence. The sample comes from a study of blood T cell repertoires in COVID-19. In Cohort 3, a recovered donor had either two negative PCRs, clearance, or symptom resolution. The CDR3 spans 17 residues. Per germline, CDR1 SGDLS and CDR2 YYNGEE. J gave up 5 bases and V 0 bases, and 8 bases lay outside the gene matches. Sequencing was performed with immunoSEQ multiplex PCR; in TCRdb, only in-frame clones are kept and a portion is missing. Of approximately 470,000 clones listed, roughly 87% were seen once; the top ten hold 0.7%. The rearrangement uses TRBV9 and TRBJ2-5; 12 bases align to TRBD2. The receptor was derived from a woman aged 18-30 years who had recovered from COVID-19. The sequenced sample consisted of PBMCs or T cells enriched from blood (not recorded which). CDR3 loop: CASSVAGLAGGPETQYF. The DNA of the CDR3 is TGTGCCAGCAGCGTAGCTGGCCTAGCGGGGGGGCCGGAGACCCAGTACTTC.